This T cell receptor beta chain was sequenced during a study of beta chain features in type 1 diabetes. Researchers reported sorting CD4+ naive, central memory, regulatory and stem cell-like memory cells via CD45RO/CCR7/CD25/CD127/CD95/CD27. Whole-study findings and limits: Researchers caution that PCR might favor shorter templates, equally among patients and controls. Type 1 diabetes patients had TCRB CDR3s that were shorter (moderately but significantly so) in all four CD4+ subsets. A potential influence of HLA type upon TCRB rearrangement remained unresolved herein. When VDJ junctions were examined, type 1 diabetes patients showed fewer insertions and more deletions.

A note on this clone: Its specificity is unknown.

Every bit of the isolated RNA underwent reverse transcription, so sequencing read expressed TCRB transcripts. Using immunoSEQ multiplex PCR, the repertoire was profiled, and TCRdb retains in-frame clones only, with some absent. The repertoire holds about 400,000 clones, with approximately 12% as singletons. CDR1 MGHRA and CDR2 YSYEKL come from the germline V gene. V was trimmed by 1 base and J by 0 bases, leaving 13 bases between them. The CDR3 runs to 17 residues. The chain joins TRBV4-1 to TRBJ2-1; D may be TRBD1 (5 bases). The source of this sequence is a woman between 18 and 29 years old with type 1 diabetes. Sample: naive CD4+ T cells from blood. The CDR3 here is CASSQVTGPSSYNEQFF. CDR3 sequence (DNA): TGCGCCAGCAGCCAAGTCACAGGCCCAAGCTCCTACAATGAGCAGTTCTTC.